This T cell receptor beta chain was retrieved from a study of blood T cell repertoires in COVID-19. A single count supports this clone. Under the authors' procedure: It was from reference gene primer amplification that nucleated cell counts were estimated. The method was immunoSEQ multiplex PCR; TCRdb's version includes in-frame clones alone and lacks a portion of them. V, J and clone size are those of that table, while D and trimming were read from the DNA. In the table there are roughly 320,000 clones, 80% to 90% of which are singletons. This CDR3 region has 15 residues. V was clipped by 2 bases and J by 1 base; unmatched bases: 4. CDR1 is KGHSH, CDR2 LQKENI, per germline.

The receptor was derived from a woman aged 45 to 65 with COVID-19, enrolled during active disease. Source material: peripheral blood. This sequence joins TRBV18 and TRBJ1-1; 7 nucleotides align to TRBD1. CDR3 residues: CASSPKGQPNTEAFF. In DNA, the CDR3 is TGTGCCAGCTCACCAAAGGGACAGCCGAACACTGAAGCTTTCTTT.